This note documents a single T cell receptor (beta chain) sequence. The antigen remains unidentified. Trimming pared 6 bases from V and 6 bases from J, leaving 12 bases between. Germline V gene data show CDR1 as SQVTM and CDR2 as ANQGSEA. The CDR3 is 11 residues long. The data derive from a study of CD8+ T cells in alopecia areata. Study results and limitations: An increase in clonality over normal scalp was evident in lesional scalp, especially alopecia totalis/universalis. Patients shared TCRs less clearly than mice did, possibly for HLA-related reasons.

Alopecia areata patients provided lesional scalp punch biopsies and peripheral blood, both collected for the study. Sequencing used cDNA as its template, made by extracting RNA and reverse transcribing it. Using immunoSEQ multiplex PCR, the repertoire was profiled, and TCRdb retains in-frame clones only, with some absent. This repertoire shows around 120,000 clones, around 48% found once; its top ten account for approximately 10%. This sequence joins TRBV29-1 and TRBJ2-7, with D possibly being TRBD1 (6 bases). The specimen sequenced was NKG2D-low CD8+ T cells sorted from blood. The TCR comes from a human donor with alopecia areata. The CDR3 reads CSVRTVFEQYF. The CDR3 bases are TGCAGCGTCCGGACAGTTTTCGAGCAGTACTTC.